Here is one TCR beta chain with its context. Germline and junction disagree at one end, which may indicate a read error. Other DNA sequences within the sample encode an identical CDR3. The CDR3 totals 17 residues. The germline V gene has CDR1 LGHNA and CDR2 YSLEER. The data were obtained in a study of cytomegalovirus exposure and HLA in healthy donors. Sequenced by immunoSEQ multiplex PCR; TCRdb stores in-frame clones only, minus some. The data show about 140,000 clones, roughly nine tenths seen once. The donors were part of the approximately 130-subject validation cohort, which stood apart from the approximately 670-subject first cohort.

The J gene is TRBJ2-6, the V gene TRBV4-3, with TRBD2 identical over 8 bases. This sequence originates from a man between 18 and 35 years old in good health and CMV-seronegative. The specimen sequenced was PBMCs. The CDR3 coding sequence is TGCGCCAGCAGTCAAGAAGGCAGCGGGGGAGGGGCCAACGTCCTGACTTTC. This translates into CASSQEGSGGGANVLTF.